This is a list of T cell receptor beta chains from one sample in a study of somatic mutations in cytotoxic T cells in rheumatoid arthritis. The protocol was immunoSEQ multiplex PCR, while the TCRdb copy is restricted to in-frame clones and leaves out a portion. The data contain approximately 11,000 clones, around 68% of them singletons. Sequenced sample: CD8+ T cells sorted from blood. These TCRs come from a man in his 70s in good health. Both conserved end residues are part of each CDR3. Each record gives: J gene, clone size, CDR3 length, V gene, D gene, CDR3 DNA, CDR3 protein. The D gene is left open where the match is weak. Size tells how often a clone was seen (once, few, many) or the class of an expanded clone, and some rows leave it out.

TRBJ2-7 | . | 14 | TRBV9 | . | TGTGCCAGCAGCCCCGGGGGGCCGTCCTACGAGCAGTACTTC | CASSPGGPSYEQYF
TRBJ2-1 | . | 17 | TRBV5-1 | . | TGCGCCAGCAGTCACCCACAGGGAGGGGGTTCTTACAATGAGCAGTTCTTC | CASSHPQGGGSYNEQFF
TRBJ2-2 | . | 13 | TRBV5-5 | . | TGTGCCAGCAGCCCGGACGACACCGGGGAGCTGTTTTTT | CASSPDDTGELFF
TRBJ1-2 | . | 15 | TRBV5-5 | TRBD1 | TGTGCCAGCAGCCAGCAAGAGACAGGGTATTATGGCTACACCTTC | CASSQQETGYYGYTF
TRBJ1-1 | few | 13 | TRBV7-9 | . | TGTGCCAGCAGCTCAGATCCCGGCACTGAAGCTTTCTTT | CASSSDPGTEAFF
TRBJ1-6 | few | 15 | TRBV4-3 | . | TGCGCCAGCAGCCAAGATAGATTGGTGGGTTCACCCCTCCACTTT | CASSQDRLVGSPLHF
TRBJ1-2 | . | 15 | TRBV11-2 | . | TGTGCCAGCAGCTTAGCTCCTACCCCATACTATGGCTACACCTTC | CASSLAPTPYYGYTF
TRBJ2-1 | . | 12 | TRBV5-1 | . | TGCGCCAGCAGCTCAGACACTACTGAGCAGTTCTTC | CASSSDTTEQFF
TRBJ2-7 | . | 15 | TRBV4-3 | . | TGCGCCAGCAGCCAAGAATGGGGGGATTCCTACGAGCAGTACTTC | CASSQEWGDSYEQYF
TRBJ2-3 | . | 13 | TRBV7-3 | . | TGTGCCAGCAGCTTGACAGAAACAGATACGCAGTATTTT | CASSLTETDTQYF
TRBJ2-2 | . | 15 | TRBV7-9 | . | TGTGCCAGCAGCTTAGAGGGCCAGGGTGCCGGGGAGCTGTTTTTT | CASSLEGQGAGELFF
TRBJ2-1 | . | 16 | TRBV5-1 | . | TGCGCCAGCAGCGCCGCATTTCAAAGCCGATACAATGAGCAGTTCTTC | CASSAAFQSRYNEQFF
TRBJ1-4 | . | 13 | TRBV9 | . | TGTGCCAGCAGCGCCGGGACGGATGAAAAACTGTTTTTT | CASSAGTDEKLFF
TRBJ1-5 | . | 14 | TRBV28 | TRBD1 | TGTGCCAGCAGGGACAGGAGTAGCAATCAGCCCCAGCATTTT | CASRDRSSNQPQHF
TRBJ1-1 | . | 14 | TRBV15 | TRBD1 | TGTGCCACCAGCGGGCCTCCAGGGGGGACTGAAGCTTTCTTT | CATSGPPGGTEAFF
TRBJ2-2 | . | 15 | TRBV2 | . | TGTGCCAGCTTTGGGGAACAGGGGAACACCGGGGAGCTGTTTTTT | CASFGEQGNTGELFF
TRBJ2-7 | . | 13 | TRBV7-9 | . | TGTGCCAGCAGCTTAGCTACCAACCTCGAGCAGTACTTC | CASSLATNLEQYF
TRBJ1-5 | . | 16 | TRBV6-1 | . | TGTGCCAGCAGTGAAGCGCCTGGTGCTGGGGATCAGCCCCAGCATTTT | CASSEAPGAGDQPQHF
TRBJ2-2 | . | 15 | TRBV5-5 | . | TGTGCCAGCAGCTGGTCCCCGAGCGGCACCGGGGAGCTGTTTTTT | CASSWSPSGTGELFF
TRBJ2-7 | few | 13 | TRBV5-4 | . | TGTGCCAGCAGCTTCACAGCAAGCTACGAGCAGTACTTC | CASSFTASYEQYF
TRBJ2-3 | few | 13 | TRBV6-4 | . | TGTGCCAGCAGTGACGGGAGCACAGATACGCAGTATTTT | CASSDGSTDTQYF
TRBJ1-1 | . | 13 | TRBV2 | . | TGTGCCAGCAGAATATTGGAGAACACTGAAGCTTTCTTT | CASRILENTEAFF
TRBJ2-5 | . | 19 | TRBV27 | TRBD2 | TGTGCCAGCAGTACGCCCCGACTAGAGCGGGGGGGTCTGCCTGGGACCCAGTACTTC | CASSTPRLERGGLPGTQYF
TRBJ2-1 | . | 14 | TRBV6-1 | TRBD2 | TGTGCCAGCTTCCTAGCGGGACCCAACAATGAGCAGTTCTTC | CASFLAGPNNEQFF
TRBJ2-6 | . | 16 | TRBV18 | . | TGTGCCAGCTCACCACCCGTGTACTCTGGGGCCAACGTCCTGACTTTC | CASSPPVYSGANVLTF
TRBJ2-7 | few | 14 | TRBV30 | TRBD1 | TGTGCCTGGAGGACAGGGTACGGAGGAGACGAGCAGTACTTC | CAWRTGYGGDEQYF
TRBJ2-5 | . | 18 | TRBV28 | TRBD1 | TGTGCCAGCAGTGTCCTTATGGGGACAGGGGGGCTCCAAGAGACCCAGTACTTC | CASSVLMGTGGLQETQYF
TRBJ1-4 | few | 13 | TRBV28 | . | TGTGCCAGCAGTTCATTGGGGGATGAAAAACTGTTTTTT | CASSSLGDEKLFF
TRBJ2-6 | . | 16 | TRBV9 | . | TGTGCCAGCAGCGTATCGAGGGGCTCTGGGGCCAACGTCCTGACTTTC | CASSVSRGSGANVLTF
TRBJ1-2 | . | 12 | TRBV27 | TRBD1 | TGTGCCAGCAAGACAGGGGAGAATGGCTACACCTTC | CASKTGENGYTF
TRBJ2-1 | . | 14 | TRBV2 | . | TGTGCCACCATTAGAGAGGGCTCCTACAATGAGCAGTTCTTC | CATIREGSYNEQFF
TRBJ2-7 | . | 13 | TRBV19 | . | TGTGCCAGTAGTCTGACAGGCCCGGGTGAGCAGTACTTC | CASSLTGPGEQYF
TRBJ2-3 | once | 14 | TRBV28 | TRBD1 | TGTGCCGTATCCGGGACAGGGGGTTGGGATACGCAGTATTTT | CAVSGTGGWDTQYF
TRBJ2-5 | . | 15 | TRBV10-3 | . | TGTGCCATCAGCCCCGAGGGGGGGGTCCAAGAGACCCAGTACTTC | CAISPEGGVQETQYF
TRBJ1-1 | . | 12 | TRBV19 | . | TGTGCCAGTAGTATGTGGGGCACTGAAGCTTTCTTT | CASSMWGTEAFF
TRBJ1-5 | . | 15 | TRBV19 | . | TGTGCCAGTAGTATCGGGGATCTGGGGAATCAGCCCCAGCATTTT | CASSIGDLGNQPQHF
TRBJ2-7 | once | 9 | TRBV27 | . | TGTGCCAGCGGCTACGAGCAGTACTTC | CASGYEQYF
TRBJ2-1 | . | 14 | TRBV7-6 | TRBD2 | TGTGCCAGCAGCCCCTTAAGCGGGACCTATGAGCAGTTCTTC | CASSPLSGTYEQFF
TRBJ2-5 | . | 15 | TRBV7-9 | TRBD2 | TGTGCCAGCAGACAGGGACTAGCGAACCAAGAGACCCAGTACTTC | CASRQGLANQETQYF
TRBJ2-7 | . | 14 | TRBV19 | TRBD1 | TGTGCCGCATCAAGGGGACAGGGGGCGGAAGAGCAGTACTTC | CAASRGQGAEEQYF
TRBJ2-7 | . | 12 | TRBV12-5 | . | TGTGCTAGTGGTTTGAACCCCTACGAGCAGTACTTC | CASGLNPYEQYF
TRBJ2-1 | . | 14 | TRBV6-1 | . | TGTGCCAGCAGTGAACTTATAGCCTACAATGAGCAGTTCTTC | CASSELIAYNEQFF
TRBJ2-7 | . | 15 | TRBV27 | TRBD2 | TGTGCCAGCAGCCAAGGGGTGGGACTACGTGTCGAGCAGTACTTC | CASSQGVGLRVEQYF
TRBJ2-7 | . | 13 | TRBV4-1 | . | TGCACCAGCAGCCAAGATTTACCCTACGAGCAGTACTTC | CTSSQDLPYEQYF
TRBJ2-5 | . | 12 | TRBV7-9 | . | TGTGCCAGCAGCCCCACGGGGGAGACCCAGTACTTC | CASSPTGETQYF
TRBJ1-5 | . | 12 | TRBV10-2 | . | TGCGCCAGCAGTGATGGGAATCAGCCCCAGCATTTT | CASSDGNQPQHF
TRBJ2-5 | . | 17 | TRBV18 | . | TGTGCCACCGCCGGGAGGGGGCGCGGCTATGAACAAGAGACCCAGTACTTC | CATAGRGRGYEQETQYF
TRBJ1-1 | . | 14 | TRBV27 | . | TGTGCCAGCAGTTTGACAGAATCGAACACTGAAGCTTTCTTT | CASSLTESNTEAFF
TRBJ2-3 | . | 15 | TRBV6-6 | . | TGTGCCAGCAGTTCCCCCGGGGAGAACACAGATACGCAGTATTTT | CASSSPGENTDTQYF
TRBJ2-1 | . | 13 | TRBV5-4 | . | TGTGCCAGCAGCCCCCCGGGAGTTGTTGAGCAGTTCTTC | CASSPPGVVEQFF
TRBJ2-3 | once | 16 | TRBV4-2 | TRBD2 | TGTGCCAGCAGCCCCCCTAGCGGGAGACTTGCAGATACGCAGTATTTT | CASSPPSGRLADTQYF
TRBJ2-5 | . | 15 | TRBV7-9 | TRBD2 | TGTGCCAGCAGACCCCTAGCGGGGGGGCTAGAGACCCAGTACTTC | CASRPLAGGLETQYF
TRBJ2-1 | . | 15 | TRBV6-5 | . | TGTGCCAGCAGAGCCGACGAAGGCGTAAACAATGAGCAGTTCTTC | CASRADEGVNNEQFF